This T cell receptor (beta chain) was recovered during a study of blood T cell repertoires in COVID-19. About the study: COVID-19 samples collected from the United States, Italy and Spain covered acute and convalescent phases. PBMCs, B-cell-depleted T cells, or T cells were the source of the cDNA or gDNA that made up the material.

Authors' data handling: Amplifying reference gene primers gave estimates of nucleated cell counts. Sequencing used immunoSEQ multiplex PCR; TCRdb keeps in-frame clones, though not all of them. The V and J calls and the clone size are those of that table, but D and trimming were determined from the DNA. The profile shows more than 150,000 clones, under 85% of them singletons. V lost 3 bases, J lost 1 base, and 7 bases stayed unmatched. The CDR3 runs 16 residues. Germline CDR1 and CDR2: MNHEY and SMNVEV (reference sequence). The chain joins TRBV27 to TRBJ1-1; 8 positions match TRBD1. The receptor was derived from a man between 65 and 85 years old who had recovered from COVID-19. Sequenced material: peripheral blood. CDR3 in DNA: TGTGCCAGCAGTTTTCTCCGGACAGGGCCGAACACTGAAGCTTTCTTT. Translated, it gives CASSFLRTGPNTEAFF.